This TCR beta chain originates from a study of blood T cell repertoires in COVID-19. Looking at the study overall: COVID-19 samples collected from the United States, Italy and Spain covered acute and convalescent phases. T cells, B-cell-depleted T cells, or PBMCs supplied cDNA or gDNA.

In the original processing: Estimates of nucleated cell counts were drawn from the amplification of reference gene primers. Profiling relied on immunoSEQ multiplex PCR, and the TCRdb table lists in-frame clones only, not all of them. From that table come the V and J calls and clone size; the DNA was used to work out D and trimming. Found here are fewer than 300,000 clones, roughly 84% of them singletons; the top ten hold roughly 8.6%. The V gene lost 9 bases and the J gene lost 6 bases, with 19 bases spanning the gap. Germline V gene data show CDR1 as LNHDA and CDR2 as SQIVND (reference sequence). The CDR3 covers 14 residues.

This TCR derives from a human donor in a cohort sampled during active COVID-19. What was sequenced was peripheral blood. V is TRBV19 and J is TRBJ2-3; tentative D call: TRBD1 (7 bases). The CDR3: CASPRRGRADTQYF. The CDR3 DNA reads TGTGCCAGCCCCAGGAGGGGGCGAGCTGATACGCAGTATTTT.